This T cell receptor beta chain was captured in a study of T cell responses to AZD1222 COVID-19 vaccine (dated by TCRdb to the early 2020s). In the study overall: TCR sequencing was performed for more than 230 trial participants, of whom 207 were given two doses of AZD1222 and some 26 were given two doses of MenACWY control vaccine. Enrollment into the trials was organized by age into subgroups of 18-55, 56-69 and 70-plus years, and those subgroups contained roughly 150, 30 and 60 TCR-sequenced participants, respectively.

What the work shows at the level of the full study, not this receptor alone: Vaccine-associated CD4 TCRs spanned the whole spike protein, with dominant responses in regions 160-218 and 743-854. No day 14 peak-response samples were available, so repertoires were characterized only after the peak T cell response. Reportedly, close to half of the unique spike-specific TCRs recognized epitopes lying outside the regions that are mutated in the B.1.351 and B.1.1.7 variants. After two AZD1222 doses, spike-specific TCR breadth and depth were significantly higher than at day 0 and than in MenACWY recipients. In the small 56-69-year group, the increase in depth fell short of significance, most likely because of low power. Participants were mostly white British, with more females than males. The authors suggested clonal diversity may have been underestimated. Conclusions about previously exposed vaccinees were limited because only six or seven AZD1222 recipients were SARS-CoV-2 seropositive at baseline.

As concerns this clone: The antigen it binds to is not known. Per-nucleotide qualities are absent, and no much larger clonotype sits a single base away.

The CDR3 regions of human TCRbeta chains were analyzed by immunosequencing. Processing in the source paper ran as follows. TCRs in the repertoires were compared against a reference library of SARS-CoV-2-specific TCRs that had been generated with the MIRA antigen-specificity platform. Breadth meant the fraction of unique TCRs that were SARS-CoV-2-associated, whereas depth meant the fraction of total T cells that were SARS-CoV-2-associated. Using the MIRA data, every spike-specific TCR was mapped to the spike region that the TCR reacted to and assigned to either a CD4 or a CD8 class. Log10-transformed breadth and depth values were compared by one-way ANOVA with Sidak's multiple comparisons tests. Held by TCRdb, this immuneACCESS table contains in-frame sequences only and omits some clones. Under half of the omission traces to an unresolved V gene where checked; the cause of the rest is unknown. V and J calls and clone size are given by that table; D and trimming were obtained from the DNA. The sample includes 250,000 to 300,000 clones, with about 94% observed a single time. The ten largest make up roughly 0.6% of the sample.

Reading the label with the study, this specimen's time point is: about 28 days (+/-7) after the second vaccine dose. Because spike-specific TCR depth and breadth did not differ between the two schedules, AZD1222 recipients who got a second dose at roughly 4 weeks were pooled with those who got a second dose at roughly 12 weeks. Samples from vaccinated people were obtained from the UK trials COV001 and COV002, which included a single-blind randomized controlled phase 2/3 trial of AZD1222 (ChAdOx1 nCoV-19) in healthy adults. For TCRbeta chain sequencing, PBMC samples from trial participants were taken at day 0 and at day 28 after the second dose. Sequenced material: peripheral blood, taken 28 days after the second AZD1222 dose. This clonotype was sampled from an adult who received the AZD1222 COVID-19 vaccine.

The bases are TGTGCCAGCAGCCCCCGGACAGGGGCCGGGACAGATACGCAGTATTTT. The encoded protein is CASSPRTGAGTDTQYF. The sequence links TRBV5-4 to TRBJ2-3, and 9 bases in between align with TRBD1. Reading the germline V gene (reference sequence) gives CDR1 SGHNT and CDR2 YYREEE. Taken from cysteine to phenylalanine, the CDR3 has 16 residues. Only the CDR3 part of the read is kept: 48 bases, read in frame from the first base. Trimming takes 4 bases off V and 3 bases off J; junction bases not matched to a gene: 9. The CDR3, completed at both ends by the reference TRBV5-4 and TRBJ2-3 genes, gives the full variable domain ETGVTQSPTHLIKTRGQQVTLRCSSQSGHNTVSWYQQALGQGPQFIFQYYREEENGRGNFPPRFSGLQFPNYSSELNVNALELDDSALYLCASSPRTGAGTDTQYFGPGTRLTVL.